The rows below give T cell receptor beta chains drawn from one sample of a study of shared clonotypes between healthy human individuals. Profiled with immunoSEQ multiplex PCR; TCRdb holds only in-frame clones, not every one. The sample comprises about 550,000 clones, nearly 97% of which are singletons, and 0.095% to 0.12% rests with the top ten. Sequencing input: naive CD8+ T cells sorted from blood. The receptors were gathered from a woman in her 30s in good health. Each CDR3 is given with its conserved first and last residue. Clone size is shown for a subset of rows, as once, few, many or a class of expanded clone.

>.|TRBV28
CASSFDREQYF
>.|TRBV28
CASSFRGHTEAFF
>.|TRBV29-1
CSVDPRPYEQYF
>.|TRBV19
CASSIVLVGSYEQYF
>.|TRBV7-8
CASSLVLAGSGFPTSEQFF
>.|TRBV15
CATSSGQGSSGGYTF
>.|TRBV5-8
CASSLGGARFMNTEAFF
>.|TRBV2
CASSRTSGRGETQYF
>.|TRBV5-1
CASSWGQGTYEQYF
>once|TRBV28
CASSFPGGDEQYF
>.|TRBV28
CASSLSSSNYGYTF
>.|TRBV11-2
CASSLEIKLAGKETQYF
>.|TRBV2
CASKRLGWGETQYF
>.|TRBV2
CASSGLAGSQEKLFF
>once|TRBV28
CASSLEFTSTDTQYF
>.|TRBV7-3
CASSWPGTTFNEQFF
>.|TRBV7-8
CASSSTWREVGEQYF
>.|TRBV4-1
CASSQDYGQTGPEAFF
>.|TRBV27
CASAILADQETQYF
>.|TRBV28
CASSWGGGSGNTIYF
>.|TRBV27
CASSFAGANVLTF
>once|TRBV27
CASSLRASNQPQHF
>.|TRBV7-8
CASSLGERGASGRYEQYF
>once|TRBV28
CASGETSGYEQYF
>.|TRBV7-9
CASSLVGDRGETQYF
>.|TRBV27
CASSIRQSNQPQHF
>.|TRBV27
CASSSGLAGRSYNEQFF
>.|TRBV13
CASSLGQGREQYF
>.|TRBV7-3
CASSLGLAGGEQFF
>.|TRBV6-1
CASSEALQGEGVQETQYF
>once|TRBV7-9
CASSLGDNNEQFF
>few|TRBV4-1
CASSSSPSRWRQEAFF
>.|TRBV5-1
CASSLRTAYNEQFF
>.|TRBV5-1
CASSPGTSGRAGGSSYNEQFF
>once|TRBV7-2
CASRHPLAGGPETQYF
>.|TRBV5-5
CASSLSGLPEGETQYF
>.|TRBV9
CASSPGQGDYEQYF
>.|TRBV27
CASSLYAGRNQPQHF
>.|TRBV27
CASTPGTGGNQPQHF
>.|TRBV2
CASSERIAGVGQETQYF
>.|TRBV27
CASSNGPGTGDYGYTF